This T cell receptor beta chain was profiled in a study of blood T cell repertoires in COVID-19. Background on the study: T cells, B-cell-depleted T cells, or PBMCs supplied cDNA or gDNA.

Sequenced by immunoSEQ multiplex PCR; TCRdb stores in-frame clones only, minus some. The data hold around 58,000 clones, with 75% to 85% observed a single time. Trimming took 1 base from V and 5 from J, leaving 8 bases between them. Germline assignment: CDR1 KGHSH and CDR2 LQKENI. This CDR3 is built from 13 residues. V usage is TRBV18 and J usage is TRBJ2-5; D remains unclear. This receptor was identified in a human donor in a cohort sampled during active COVID-19. Sequencing was carried out using peripheral blood. The CDR3 region has the DNA TGTGCCAGCTCACCACTCCCCCAGGAGACCCAGTACTTC. It is translated as CASSPLPQETQYF.